This T cell receptor beta chain was documented in a study of cytomegalovirus exposure and HLA in healthy donors. Study-wide points: The authors listed 164 TCR beta chains as cytomegalovirus-associated. Presence/absence analyses treated sequencing depth as roughly uniform across donors. The classifier was said to identify cytomegalovirus status with high specificity and sensitivity.

Vbeta (60) and Jbeta (13) primers were used in the PCR. TCRdb's copy holds only in-frame clones and misses some; the assay was immunoSEQ multiplex PCR. The table records approximately 130,000 clones, around 73% of them present only once. Notes on this clone: Its specificity is not known.

Germline V gene lookup returns CDR1 PRHDT and CDR2 FYEKMQ (reference sequence). The CDR3 contains 17 residues. Trimming cost V 5 bases and J 4 bases; bases outside gene matches: 9. The TCR was taken from a man aged 50-60 years in good health and CMV-seronegative. Sequenced sample: PBMCs. The chain is built from TRBV13 and TRBJ2-5; TRBD2 matches at 14 bases. CDR3 in amino acids: CASSPGLAGGRLETQYF. The CDR3 nucleotides are TGTGCCAGCAGCCCCGGACTAGCGGGAGGACGGTTAGAGACCCAGTACTTC. The full variable domain, with the rest looked up from reference TRBV13 and TRBJ2-5, is AAGVIQSPRHLIKEKRETATLKCYPIPRHDTVYWYQQGPGQDPQFLISFYEKMQSDKGSIPDRFSAQQFSDYHSELNMSSLELGDSALYFCASSPGLAGGRLETQYFGPGTRLLVL.